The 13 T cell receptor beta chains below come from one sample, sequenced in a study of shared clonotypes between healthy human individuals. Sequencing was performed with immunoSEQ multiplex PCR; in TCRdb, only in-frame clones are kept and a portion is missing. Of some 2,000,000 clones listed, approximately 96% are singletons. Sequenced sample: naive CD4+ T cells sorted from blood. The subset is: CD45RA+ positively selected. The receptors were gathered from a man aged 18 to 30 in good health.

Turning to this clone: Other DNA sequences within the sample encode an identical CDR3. DNA of the CDR3: TGTGCCAGCAGTGAGGGGGGCTACACCTTC. Its translation: CASSEGGYTF. The chain carries TRBV2 and TRBJ1-2; no clear D. CDR1 SNHLY and CDR2 FYNNEI come from the germline V gene. V gave up 3 bases and J gave up 8 bases, with 4 bases separating them. The CDR3 consists of 10 residues.

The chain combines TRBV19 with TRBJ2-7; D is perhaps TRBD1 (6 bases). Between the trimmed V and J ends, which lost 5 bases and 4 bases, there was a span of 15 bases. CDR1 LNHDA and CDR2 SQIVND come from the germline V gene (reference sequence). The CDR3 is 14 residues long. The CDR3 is CASSFPGHSYEQYF. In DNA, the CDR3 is TGTGCCAGTAGTTTTCCGGGACACTCGTACGAGCAGTACTTC.

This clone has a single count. Written as DNA, the CDR3 is TGCAGTGCCCCCACGGGTCATACGCAGTATTTT. Amino acid sequence: CSAPTGHTQYF. This chain uses TRBV20-1 with TRBJ2-3; D not resolved. Germline V gives CDR1 DFQATT, CDR2 SNEGSKA (reference sequence). The ends were cut back, 6 bases at V and 7 bases at J, with 11 bases in the middle. CDR3 length equals 11 residues.

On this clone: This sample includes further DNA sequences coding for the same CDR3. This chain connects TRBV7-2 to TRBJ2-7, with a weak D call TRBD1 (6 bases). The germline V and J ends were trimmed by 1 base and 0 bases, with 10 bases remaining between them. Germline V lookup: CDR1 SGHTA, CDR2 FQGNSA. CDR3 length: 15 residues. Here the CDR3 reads CASSLGRGSSYEQYF. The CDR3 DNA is TGTGCCAGCAGCTTAGGCAGGGGTAGCTCCTACGAGCAGTACTTC.

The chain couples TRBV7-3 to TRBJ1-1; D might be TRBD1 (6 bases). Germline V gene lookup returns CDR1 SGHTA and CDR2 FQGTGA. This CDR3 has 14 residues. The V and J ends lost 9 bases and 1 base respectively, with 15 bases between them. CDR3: CASSPGTTNTEAFF. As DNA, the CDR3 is TGTGCCAGTTCGCCGGGGACAACGAACACTGAAGCTTTCTTT.

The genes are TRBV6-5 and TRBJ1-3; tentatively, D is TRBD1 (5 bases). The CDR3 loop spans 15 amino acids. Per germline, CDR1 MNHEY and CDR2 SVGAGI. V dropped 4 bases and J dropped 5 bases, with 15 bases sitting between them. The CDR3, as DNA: TGTGCCAGCAGTTCAAAAAGCCAGGGAAGAAACACCATATATTTT. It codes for CASSSKSQGRNTIYF.

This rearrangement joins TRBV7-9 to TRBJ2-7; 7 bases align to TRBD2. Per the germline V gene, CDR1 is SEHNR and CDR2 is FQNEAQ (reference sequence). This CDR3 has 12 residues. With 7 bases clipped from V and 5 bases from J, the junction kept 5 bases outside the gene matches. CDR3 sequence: CASTGAGNEQYF. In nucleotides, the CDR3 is TGTGCCAGCACCGGAGCGGGGAACGAGCAGTACTTC.

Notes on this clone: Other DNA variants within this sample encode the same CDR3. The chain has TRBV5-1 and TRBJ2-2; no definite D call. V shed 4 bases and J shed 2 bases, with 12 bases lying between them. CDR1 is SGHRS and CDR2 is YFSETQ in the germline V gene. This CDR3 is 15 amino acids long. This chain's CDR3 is CASSLDRPNTGELFF. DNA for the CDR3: TGCGCCAGCAGCCTGGATCGCCCTAACACCGGGGAGCTGTTTTTT.

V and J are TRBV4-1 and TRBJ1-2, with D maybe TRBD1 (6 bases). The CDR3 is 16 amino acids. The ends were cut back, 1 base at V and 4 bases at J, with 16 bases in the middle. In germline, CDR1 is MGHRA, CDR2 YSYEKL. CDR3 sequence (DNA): TGCGCCAGCAGCCAAGCCGCGACGACAGGTCGCTATGGCTACACCTTC. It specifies CASSQAATTGRYGYTF.

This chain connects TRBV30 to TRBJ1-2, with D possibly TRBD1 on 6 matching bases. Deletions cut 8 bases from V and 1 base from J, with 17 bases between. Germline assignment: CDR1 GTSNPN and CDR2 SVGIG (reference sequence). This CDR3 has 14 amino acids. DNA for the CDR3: TGTGCCCGTACGGTAGGGGGGAATAACTATGGCTACACCTTC. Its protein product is CARTVGGNNYGYTF.

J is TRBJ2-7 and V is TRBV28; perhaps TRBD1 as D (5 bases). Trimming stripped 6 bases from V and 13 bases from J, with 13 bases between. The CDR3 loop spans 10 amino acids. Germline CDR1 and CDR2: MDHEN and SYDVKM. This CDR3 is CASSRQKLYF. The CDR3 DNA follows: TGTGCCAGCAGCCGACAGAAATTATACTTC.

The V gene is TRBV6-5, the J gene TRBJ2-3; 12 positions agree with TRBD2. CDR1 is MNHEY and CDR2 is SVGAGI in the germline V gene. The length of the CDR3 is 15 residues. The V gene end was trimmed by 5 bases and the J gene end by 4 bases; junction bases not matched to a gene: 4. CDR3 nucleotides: TGTGCCAGCAGTGGACTAGCGGGAAGGGCAGATACGCAGTATTTT. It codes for CASSGLAGRADTQYF.

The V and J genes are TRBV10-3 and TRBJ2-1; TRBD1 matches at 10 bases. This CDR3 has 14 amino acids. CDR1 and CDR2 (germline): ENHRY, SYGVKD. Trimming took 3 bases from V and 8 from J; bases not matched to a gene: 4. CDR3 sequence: CAISEGTGVDEQFF. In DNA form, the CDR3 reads TGTGCCATCAGTGAAGGGACAGGGGTTGATGAGCAGTTCTTC.